These T cell receptor beta chains were read from a single sample in a study of blood T cells in healthy people across ages. TCRdb re-derived calls from the 5' RACE reads in MiXCR, one entry per CDR3 protein. The data show fewer than 800,000 distinct CDR3 sequences, 20% to 30% seen once. This sample also belongs to another study, concerning T cells of mothers and their children.

Source material: blood. The receptors shown here come from a boy aged 10-17 years in good health. CDR3s leave out the opening cysteine and the closing phenylalanine or tryptophan. The order of the fields is V gene, CDR3 protein.

v_call: TRBV19; cdr3_aa: ASSSRLADYNEQF
v_call: TRBV29-1; cdr3_aa: SAMTSGGAMDEQF
v_call: TRBV4-3; cdr3_aa: ASSQEHRLNTEAF
v_call: TRBV6-5; cdr3_aa: ASTLSSTGNTEAF
v_call: TRBV5-1; cdr3_aa: ASSGGDRDQY
v_call: TRBV6-5; cdr3_aa: ASSSPGTGVEAF
v_call: TRBV11-2; cdr3_aa: ASTPGLGTYNEQF
v_call: TRBV6-5; cdr3_aa: ASGYSLVTEAF
v_call: TRBV25-1; cdr3_aa: ASRFGGVEKLF
v_call: TRBV7-6; cdr3_aa: ASSLESSIMRQETQY
v_call: TRBV14; cdr3_aa: ASSQDVATEQF
v_call: TRBV11-1; cdr3_aa: ASSPLSGTGTGATLSYEQY
v_call: TRBV7-6; cdr3_aa: ASSLEASHEQY
v_call: TRBV2; cdr3_aa: ASSEQGNTEAF
v_call: TRBV9; cdr3_aa: ASSVGPSTNEQY
v_call: TRBV7-9; cdr3_aa: ASSQKEQETQY
v_call: TRBV4-1; cdr3_aa: ASSQERLGQACT
v_call: TRBV27; cdr3_aa: ASSLTGATNTGELF
v_call: TRBV28; cdr3_aa: ASTLTLGPGQGRFGSNQPQH
v_call: TRBV24-1; cdr3_aa: ATSDLSTSGYNEQF
v_call: TRBV10-3; cdr3_aa: AISDGDHPYEQY
v_call: TRBV20-1; cdr3_aa: SARGFGGLPETQY
v_call: TRBV3-1; cdr3_aa: ASSPRGIPYGYT
v_call: TRBV5-1; cdr3_aa: ASSLGSGSAGYT
v_call: TRBV5-1; cdr3_aa: ASSPLPGLAGGVWETQY
v_call: TRBV28; cdr3_aa: ASSPFTGDYSNQPQH
v_call: TRBV6-2/TRBV6-3; cdr3_aa: ASSESSYQETQY
v_call: TRBV6-2/TRBV6-3; cdr3_aa: ASSYFRNQETQY
v_call: TRBV15; cdr3_aa: ATSRDDAGGPRDEQF
v_call: TRBV12-3/TRBV12-4; cdr3_aa: ASSPLAGMETQY
v_call: TRBV12-3/TRBV12-4; cdr3_aa: ASSETGFNQPQH
v_call: TRBV20-1; cdr3_aa: SARGSGAETQY
v_call: TRBV7-9; cdr3_aa: ASSLASDRTDTQY
v_call: TRBV12-3/TRBV12-4; cdr3_aa: ASTLGPRGANYGYT
v_call: TRBV7-3; cdr3_aa: ASSQGLTYEQY
v_call: TRBV6-6; cdr3_aa: ASIMSHEQY
v_call: TRBV5-1; cdr3_aa: ASSFLTQY
v_call: TRBV4-1; cdr3_aa: ASSQEGDRVFSEQY
v_call: TRBV19; cdr3_aa: ASSIGEDNYGYT
v_call: TRBV5-1; cdr3_aa: ASSLEGAPNTEAF
v_call: TRBV10-3; cdr3_aa: AISGAGGEETQY